The rows below give T cell receptor beta chains drawn from one sample of a study of Tregs in tolerant kidney transplant recipients. Clones were sequenced by immunoSEQ multiplex PCR, and TCRdb holds only the in-frame ones, with some missing. Among under 50,000 clones listed, 75% to 95% were seen once. The specimen sequenced was Tregs from blood. These receptors came from a human donor in good health. CDR3s include the opening cysteine and the closing phenylalanine or tryptophan. Fields, in order: D gene, clone size, V gene, J gene, CDR3 DNA, CDR3 protein. D genes are given only for firm matches. Clone size is stated in some rows and not others, as once, few, many or a class when expanded.

>TRBD2|NA|TRBV14|TRBJ2-1
TGTGCCAGCAGCCCCTGGCGGGCTAGCGGGAGTCAGAATGAGCAGTTCTTC
CASSPWRASGSQNEQFF
>TRBD2|once|TRBV5-4|TRBJ2-1
TGTGCCAGCAGCTTAGATACGACTAGCGGTACGGTGGGTGAGCAGTTCTTC
CASSLDTTSGTVGEQFF
>TRBD1|NA|TRBV15|TRBJ1-6
TGTGCCACCAGCAGAGTTTTAAACAGGGGTCTTAATAGTGAACCCCTCCACTTT
CATSRVLNRGLNSEPLHF
>NA|NA|TRBV30|TRBJ2-7
TGTGCCTGGAGCGCCCTGACAGGATCGTATTTTCGGTACGAGCAGTACTTC
CAWSALTGSYFRYEQYF
>TRBD1|NA|TRBV27|TRBJ1-2
TGTGCCAGCAGTTTACTCGCAGGGGGCAAGGGCTACACCTTC
CASSLLAGGKGYTF
>NA|NA|TRBV30|TRBJ2-1
TGTGCCTGGAGTGAATACAATGAGCAGTTCTTC
CAWSEYNEQFF
>NA|NA|TRBV6-6|TRBJ1-2
TGTGCCAGCAGTTACTCCCAGGGGCGCGGATATGGCTACACCTTC
CASSYSQGRGYGYTF
>NA|NA|TRBV19|TRBJ1-3
TGTGCCAGTAGTCAGGGATTCTCTGGAAACACCATATATTTT
CASSQGFSGNTIYF
>NA|NA|TRBV11-3|TRBJ2-1
TGTGCCAGCAGCTTGACTAGATTTAATGAGCAGTTCTTC
CASSLTRFNEQFF
>NA|NA|TRBV6-5|TRBJ1-1
TGTGCCAGCAGTTACTCACCGGCAGACACTGAAGCTTTCTTT
CASSYSPADTEAFF
>NA|NA|TRBV7-8|TRBJ1-5
TGTGCCAGCAGCTTAGTTGGGGGAAATCAGCCCCAGCATTTT
CASSLVGGNQPQHF
>NA|NA|TRBV6-1|TRBJ2-1
TGTGCCAGCAGTGAAATGCTGTCGGGGTCCTACAATGAGCAGTTCTTC
CASSEMLSGSYNEQFF
>TRBD2|NA|TRBV19|TRBJ2-7
TGTGCCAGTAGGTCCCTTGGCGGGGGGGCCCACGAGCAGTACTTC
CASRSLGGGAHEQYF
>NA|NA|TRBV2|TRBJ2-3
TGTGCCAGCATACGCGGAGGCCCCCCAGATACGCAGTATTTT
CASIRGGPPDTQYF
>NA|NA|TRBV5-4|TRBJ1-2
TGTGCCAGCAGCTTACAGGGCGATGGCTACACCTTC
CASSLQGDGYTF
>NA|NA|TRBV6-5|TRBJ1-2
TGTGCCAGCAGGGCTCCTACCATGGGGTATGGCTACACCTTC
CASRAPTMGYGYTF
>NA|NA|TRBV2|TRBJ1-2
TGTGCCAGCAGACTCCAAGGGGGAAGCTATGGCTACACCTTC
CASRLQGGSYGYTF
>TRBD1|NA|TRBV7-2|TRBJ1-4
TGTGCCAGCAGCTTAGTTCCACAGGGGGCCGGTGAAAAACTGTTTTTT
CASSLVPQGAGEKLFF
>TRBD1|NA|TRBV6-6|TRBJ1-2
TGTGCCAGCAGTTACATCGCTAACAGGGGCTATGGCTACACCTTC
CASSYIANRGYGYTF
>NA|NA|TRBV7-9|TRBJ1-2
TGTGCCAGCAGCTTAAACATATGGCATGGCTACACCTTC
CASSLNIWHGYTF
>TRBD2|NA|TRBV18|TRBJ2-1
TGTGCCAGCTCCCCGATGGTGGCGGGGGGCTCCTACAATGAGCAGTTCTTC
CASSPMVAGGSYNEQFF
>NA|NA|TRBV9|TRBJ1-2
TGTGCCAGCAGCGTAGGAGGCGGGGGCTACACCTTC
CASSVGGGGYTF
>NA|NA|TRBV30|TRBJ2-1
TGTGCCTGGAGCCTGGGCTCCTACAATGAGCAGTTCTTC
CAWSLGSYNEQFF
>NA|NA|TRBV10-3|TRBJ2-7
TGTGCCATCAGTGAGTCACCAACTTTAGAGCAGTACTTC
CAISESPTLEQYF
>NA|NA|TRBV29-1|TRBJ2-1
TGCAGCGTTGAATATATGCCAAGGTTTAACAATGAGCAGTTCTTC
CSVEYMPRFNNEQFF
>TRBD1|NA|TRBV20-1|TRBJ2-7
TGCAGTGGGACAGGGAAAAACGAGCAGTACTTC
CSGTGKNEQYF
>NA|NA|TRBV10-1|TRBJ2-1
TGCGCCAGCAGTGAGTCGAACTACAATGAGCAGTTCTTC
CASSESNYNEQFF
>NA|NA|TRBV30|TRBJ2-2
TGTGCCTGGAGCCCAAGCGGCCTAGTGAGAACCGGGGAGCTGTTTTTT
CAWSPSGLVRTGELFF
>NA|NA|TRBV5-1|TRBJ2-3
TGCGCCAGCAGCGCCCCCAGGGCTGAGGATACGCAGTATTTT
CASSAPRAEDTQYF
>NA|NA|TRBV5-4|TRBJ1-1
TGTGCCAGCAGCCAGAGTCCGAACACTGAAGCTTTCTTT
CASSQSPNTEAFF
>NA|NA|TRBV30|TRBJ1-4
TGTGCCTGGACCCTGGCTGGGGAACTGTTTTTT
CAWTLAGELFF
>TRBD1|NA|TRBV6-5|TRBJ1-2
TGTGCCAGCAGTCGAGGAACAGGGGAGGGGGGCTACACCTTC
CASSRGTGEGGYTF